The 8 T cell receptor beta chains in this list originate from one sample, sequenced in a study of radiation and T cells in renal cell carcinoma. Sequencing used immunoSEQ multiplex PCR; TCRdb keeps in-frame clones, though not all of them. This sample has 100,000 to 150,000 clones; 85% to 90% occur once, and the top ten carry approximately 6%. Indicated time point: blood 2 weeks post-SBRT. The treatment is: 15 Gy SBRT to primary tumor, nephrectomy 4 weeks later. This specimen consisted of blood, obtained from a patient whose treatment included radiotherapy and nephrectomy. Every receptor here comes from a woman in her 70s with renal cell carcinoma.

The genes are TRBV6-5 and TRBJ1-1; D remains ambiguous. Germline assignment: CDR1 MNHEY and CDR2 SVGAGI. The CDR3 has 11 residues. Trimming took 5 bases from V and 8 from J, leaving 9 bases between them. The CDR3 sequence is CASSQKTEAFF. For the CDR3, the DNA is TGTGCCAGCAGTCAGAAAACCGAAGCTTTCTTT.

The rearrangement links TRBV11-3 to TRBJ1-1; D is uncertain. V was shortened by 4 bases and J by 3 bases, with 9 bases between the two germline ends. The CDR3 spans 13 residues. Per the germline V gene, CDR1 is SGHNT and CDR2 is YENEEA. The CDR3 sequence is CASSSGLDTEAFF. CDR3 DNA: TGTGCCAGCAGCTCTGGCTTGGACACTGAAGCTTTCTTT. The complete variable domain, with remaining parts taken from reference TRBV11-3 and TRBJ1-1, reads EAGVVQSPRYKIIEKKQPVAFWCNPISGHNTLYWYLQNLGQGPELLIRYENEEAVDDSQLPKDRFSAERLKGVDSTLKIQPAELGDSAVYLCASSSGLDTEAFFGQGTRLTVV.

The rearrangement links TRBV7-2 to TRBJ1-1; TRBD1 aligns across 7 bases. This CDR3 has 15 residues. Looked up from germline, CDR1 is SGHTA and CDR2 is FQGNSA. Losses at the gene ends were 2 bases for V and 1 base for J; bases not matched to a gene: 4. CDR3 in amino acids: CASSLKGAGNTEAFF. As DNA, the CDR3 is TGTGCCAGCAGCTTAAAGGGGGCCGGGAACACTGAAGCTTTCTTT.

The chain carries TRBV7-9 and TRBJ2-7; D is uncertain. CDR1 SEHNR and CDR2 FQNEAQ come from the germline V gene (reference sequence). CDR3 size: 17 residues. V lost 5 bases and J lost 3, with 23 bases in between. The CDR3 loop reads CASSRGGSTFLRYEQYF. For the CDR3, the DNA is TGTGCCAGCAGCCGCGGCGGTTCGACTTTTCTTCGCTACGAGCAGTACTTC.

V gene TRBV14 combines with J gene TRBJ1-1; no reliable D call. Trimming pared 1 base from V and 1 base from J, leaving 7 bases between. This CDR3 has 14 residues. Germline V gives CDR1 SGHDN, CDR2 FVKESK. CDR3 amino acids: CASSQVRGNTEAFF. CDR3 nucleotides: TGTGCCAGCAGCCAAGTAAGAGGGAACACTGAAGCTTTCTTT. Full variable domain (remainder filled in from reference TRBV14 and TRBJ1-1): EAGVTQFPSHSVIEKGQTVTLRCDPISGHDNLYWYRRVMGKEIKFLLHFVKESKQDESGMPNNRFLAERTGGTYSTLKVQPAELEDSGVYFCASSQVRGNTEAFFGQGTRLTVV.

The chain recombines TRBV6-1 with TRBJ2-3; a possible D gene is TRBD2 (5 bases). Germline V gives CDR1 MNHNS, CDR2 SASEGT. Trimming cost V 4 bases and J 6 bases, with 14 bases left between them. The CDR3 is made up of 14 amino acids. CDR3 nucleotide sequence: TGTGCCAGCAGTGTAATGGGGAGCATTGATACGCAGTATTTT. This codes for CASSVMGSIDTQYF.

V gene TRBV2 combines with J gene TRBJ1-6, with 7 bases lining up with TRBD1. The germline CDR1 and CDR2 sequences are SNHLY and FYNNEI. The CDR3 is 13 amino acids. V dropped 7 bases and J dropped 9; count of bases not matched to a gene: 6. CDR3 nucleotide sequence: TGTGCCAGCAAAGTGGCAGGGGGTTCACCCCTCCACTTT. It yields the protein CASKVAGGSPLHF.

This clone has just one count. CDR3 residues: CASSLALSSDGNTIYF. The CDR3 bases are TGTGCCAGCAGCTTAGCTTTGAGCTCGGATGGAAACACCATATATTTT. This chain connects TRBV13 to TRBJ1-3; D gene uncertain. Germline values: CDR1 PRHDT, CDR2 FYEKMQ (reference sequence). The V and J ends lost 1 base and 3 bases respectively, with 13 bases between them. The CDR3 runs 16 residues.